What follows describes a single T cell receptor (beta chain). This specimen belongs to a study of shared clonotypes between healthy human individuals. Generated by immunoSEQ multiplex PCR, the TCRdb table keeps only in-frame clones and is missing some. The sample records about 2.1 million clones, roughly 93% being singletons. Germline CDR1 SGHTA, CDR2 FQGTGA. The CDR3 loop spans 13 amino acids. With 5 bases removed from V and 5 bases from J, the gap between germline ends came to 9 bases. Positively selected for CCR7, the CD45RO-negative cells used as naive CD8 cells excluded terminally differentiated effector memory CD45RA+ cells.

The source of this sequence is a man younger than 30 in good health. Some clones in this sample may be carry-over from other donors' samples. The specimen sequenced was naive CD8+ T cells from PBMCs. The rearrangement uses TRBV7-3 and TRBJ2-2, with unresolved D. The CDR3 is CASSLRLTGELFF. In nucleotides, the CDR3 is TGTGCCAGCAGCCTTCGGTTAACCGGGGAGCTGTTTTTT.